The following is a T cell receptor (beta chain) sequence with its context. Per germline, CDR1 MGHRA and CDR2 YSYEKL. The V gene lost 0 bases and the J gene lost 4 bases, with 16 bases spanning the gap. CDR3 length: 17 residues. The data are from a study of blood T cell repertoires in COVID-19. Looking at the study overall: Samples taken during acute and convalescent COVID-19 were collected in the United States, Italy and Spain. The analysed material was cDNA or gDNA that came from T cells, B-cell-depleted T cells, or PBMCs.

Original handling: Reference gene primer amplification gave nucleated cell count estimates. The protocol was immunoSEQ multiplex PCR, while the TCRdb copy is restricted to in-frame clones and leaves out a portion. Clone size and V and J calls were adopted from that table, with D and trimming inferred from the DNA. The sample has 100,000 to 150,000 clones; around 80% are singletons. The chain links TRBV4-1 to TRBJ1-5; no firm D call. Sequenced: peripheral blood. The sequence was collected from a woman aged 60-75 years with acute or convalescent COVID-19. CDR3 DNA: TGCGCCAGCAGCCAAGATCTGGGCAGTATTACTAATCAGCCCCAGCATTTT. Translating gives CASSQDLGSITNQPQHF.